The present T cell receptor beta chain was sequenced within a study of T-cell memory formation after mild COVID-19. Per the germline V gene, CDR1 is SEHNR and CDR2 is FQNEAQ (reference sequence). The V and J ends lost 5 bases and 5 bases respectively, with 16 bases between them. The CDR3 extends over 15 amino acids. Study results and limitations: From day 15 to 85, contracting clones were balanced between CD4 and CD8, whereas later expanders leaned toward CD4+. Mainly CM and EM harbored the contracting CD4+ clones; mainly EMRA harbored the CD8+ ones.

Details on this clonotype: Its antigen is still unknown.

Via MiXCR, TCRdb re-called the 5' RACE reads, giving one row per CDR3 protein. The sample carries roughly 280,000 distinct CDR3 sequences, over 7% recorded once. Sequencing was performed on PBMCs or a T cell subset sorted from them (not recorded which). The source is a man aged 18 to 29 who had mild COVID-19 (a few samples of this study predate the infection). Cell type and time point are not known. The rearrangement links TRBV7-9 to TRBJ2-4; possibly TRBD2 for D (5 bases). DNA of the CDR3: TGTGCCAGCAGCCTTACCGGGGTCGCGGAAAACATTCAGTACTTC. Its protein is CASSLTGVAENIQYF.